The T cell receptor beta chain under discussion was sequenced for a study of CD8 T cells in Susac syndrome. CDR3 size: 15 residues. The germline CDR1 and CDR2 sequences are SGHAT and FQNNGV. V lost 1 base and J 5 bases, leaving 13 bases between the germline ends. RNA, at about 0.5 to 1 ug, was reverse transcribed with random hexamers. The immunoSEQ assay covered 54 Vbeta and 13 Jbeta segments for CDR3. TCRdb used MiXCR to reprocess the immunoSEQ multiplex PCR reads, holding one entry per CDR3 protein. The table shows approximately 200,000 distinct CDR3 sequences, with just under 95% occurring only once. Sequencing of TCR beta drew on CD8+ and CD4+ T cells from blood. The multiple sclerosis control cohort comprised treatment-naive individuals presenting with stable or active relapsing-remitting disease.

This receptor was obtained from a human donor with multiple sclerosis. The sequencing sample was made of CD4+ T cells from PBMCs. The chain combines TRBV11-2 with TRBJ2-3; D is uncertain. The CDR3 bases are TGTGCCAGCAGCTTAGTTATACCCAGTGGAGATACGCAGTATTTT. Its translation is CASSLVIPSGDTQYF.